The 27 T cell receptor beta chains below were found in one sample sequenced in a study of blood T cell repertoires in COVID-19. TCRdb keeps only in-frame clones here, not all; method: immunoSEQ multiplex PCR. The sample shows fewer than 150,000 clones, 88% of them seen only once. The sample consisted of peripheral blood. The origin of the receptors is a man aged 50-59 years with active or convalescent COVID-19.

The V and J genes are TRBV3-1 (or the pseudogene TRBV3-2) and TRBJ1-3; D not resolved. There are 16 residues in the CDR3. Germline V gives CDR1 LGHDT, CDR2 YNNKEL (reference sequence). The V and J ends lost 1 base and 0 bases respectively, with 10 bases between them. This chain's CDR3 is CASSQVSWSSGNTIYF. The DNA of the CDR3 is TGTGCCAGCAGCCAAGTGTCGTGGAGCTCTGGAAACACCATATATTTT.

The count of this clone is one. The chain carries TRBV6-5 and TRBJ2-4; 7 bases map to TRBD1. The ends lost 0 bases at V and 8 bases at J; junction bases unmatched: 4. CDR1 and CDR2 (germline): MNHEY, SVGAGI. This CDR3 has 14 residues. In DNA, the CDR3 is TGTGCCAGCAGTTACTCCGACAGGGCGGACATTCAGTACTTC. As protein: CASSYSDRADIQYF.

The genes are TRBV9 and TRBJ1-3; D perhaps matches TRBD1 (6 bases). V was cut by 4 bases and J by 4 bases, with 12 bases left in between. The CDR3 extends over 14 amino acids. The germline V gene has CDR1 SGDLS and CDR2 YYNGEE. The CDR3 is CASSQGGTGNTIYF. CDR3 nucleotides: TGTGCCAGCAGCCAAGGGGGTACAGGAAACACCATATATTTT.

The CDR3 protein is CASSPVLGQGKDEQYF. Written as DNA, the CDR3 is TGTGCCAGCAGCCCCGTCCTGGGACAGGGGAAGGACGAGCAGTACTTC. The chain is built from TRBV7-9 and TRBJ2-7; 10 nucleotides match TRBD1. The CDR3 length is 16 residues. From germline, CDR1 is SEHNR and CDR2 FQNEAQ (reference sequence). Trimming at V came to 5 bases and at J to 5 bases, leaving 12 bases not matched to a gene.

J is TRBJ1-4 and V is TRBV19, with a possible D match to TRBD1 (6 bases). Germline CDR1 reads LNHDA; CDR2 reads SQIVND (reference sequence). Between the trimmed V and J ends, which lost 4 bases and 0 bases, there was a span of 9 bases. The CDR3 length is 15 residues. CDR3 in amino acids: CASSKRQATNEKLFF. The CDR3, as DNA: TGTGCCAGTAGTAAAAGACAGGCAACTAATGAAAAACTGTTTTTT.

This chain uses TRBV11-2 with TRBJ1-1, with 8 bases aligning to TRBD1. The length of the CDR3 is 17 residues. CDR1 is SGHAT and CDR2 is FQNNGV in the germline V gene. V trimming: 5 bases; J trimming: 2 bases; junction bases outside the gene matches: 13. CDR3 DNA: TGTGCCAGCAGCCTGACAGGGGCCTTCAAGTCCAACACTGAAGCTTTCTTT. Its translation is CASSLTGAFKSNTEAFF. Looking up the rest from reference TRBV11-2 and TRBJ1-1 gives the full variable domain: EAGVAQSPRYKIIEKRQSVAFWCNPISGHATLYWYQQILGQGPKLLIQFQNNGVVDDSQLPKDRFSAERLKGVDSTLKIQPAKLEDSAVYLCASSLTGAFKSNTEAFFGQGTRLTVV.

The chain uses TRBV28 and TRBJ1-2, with 9 bases that match TRBD1. With 2 bases clipped from V and 5 bases from J, the junction kept 6 bases outside the gene matches. Germline lookup yields CDR1 MDHEN and CDR2 SYDVKM. The CDR3 runs to 15 residues. The CDR3 region is CASSLLTGGVYGYTF. DNA of the CDR3: TGTGCCAGCAGTTTACTGACAGGGGGGGTATATGGCTACACCTTC.

The chain has TRBV29-1 and TRBJ2-7, with D possibly matching TRBD2 (6 bases). Germline V gives CDR1 SQVTM, CDR2 ANQGSEA. The germline V and J ends were trimmed by 6 bases and 0 bases, with 15 bases remaining between them. This CDR3 has 14 residues. In nucleotides, the CDR3 is TGCAGCGTCCCCCGGGACTCAAACTCCTACGAGCAGTACTTC. Protein product: CSVPRDSNSYEQYF.

V usage is TRBV9 and J usage is TRBJ1-2; D is unclear. V was trimmed by 2 bases and J by 3 bases, leaving 8 bases between them. CDR3 size: 13 residues. Germline V gene lookup returns CDR1 SGDLS and CDR2 YYNGEE. The CDR3 sequence is CASSVVQDYGYTF. The CDR3 DNA reads as TGTGCCAGCAGCGTTGTTCAGGACTATGGCTACACCTTC.

On this clone itself: The sample carries other DNA sequences with the same CDR3. The rearrangement links TRBV19 to TRBJ1-2; the match to TRBD1 covers 7 bases. Germline loops: CDR1 LNHDA, CDR2 SQIVND (reference sequence). J lost 3 bases, V lost 5 bases, and 3 bases had no gene match. The CDR3 has 13 amino acids. The CDR3 region has the DNA TGTGCCAGTAGTCGGCAGGGGGACTATGGCTACACCTTC. Its protein product is CASSRQGDYGYTF.

The chain links TRBV6-6 to TRBJ2-1; 9 nucleotides line up with TRBD2. CDR3 length equals 17 residues. V was clipped by 6 bases and J by 3 bases; unmatched bases: 12. CDR1 is MNHNY, CDR2 SVGAGI, per germline (reference sequence). CDR3 nucleotides: TGTGCCAGCAGACGAATAATAGCGGGAGTAGGCTACAATGAGCAGTTCTTC. It codes for CASRRIIAGVGYNEQFF.

The chain carries TRBV10-2 and TRBJ2-7, with a tentative D call TRBD2 (6 bases). The V and J ends lost 6 bases and 2 bases respectively, with 8 bases between them. Germline loops: CDR1 WSHSY, CDR2 SAAADI. The CDR3 sequence is 12 residues long. CDR3 sequence reads: CASRREAYEQYF. The CDR3 DNA reads TGCGCCAGCAGGCGGGAAGCCTACGAGCAGTACTTC.

This clone appeared a single time. The rearrangement joins TRBV19 to TRBJ1-4; 7 bases agree with TRBD1. With 3 bases clipped from V and 8 bases from J, the junction kept 6 bases outside the gene matches. Germline CDR1 and CDR2: LNHDA and SQIVND (reference sequence). CDR3 length: 14 residues. The CDR3 region is CASSIGRQGEKLFF. For the CDR3, the DNA is TGTGCCAGTAGTATCGGAAGACAGGGAGAAAAACTGTTTTTT.

A note on this clone: Other DNA sequences of this sample code for an identical CDR3. The chain joins TRBV5-4 to TRBJ2-7; the match to TRBD2 covers 7 bases. The CDR3 runs to 13 residues. V was pared by 2 bases and J by 4 bases, with 3 bases of the junction left unmatched. Germline lookup yields CDR1 SGHNT and CDR2 YYREEE (reference sequence). The DNA of the CDR3 is TGTGCCAGCAGCTTAACGGGAGGATACGAGCAGTACTTC. Protein: CASSLTGGYEQYF.

V is TRBV15 and J is TRBJ2-1; D remains unclear. The CDR3 extends over 13 amino acids. Trimming stripped 0 bases from V and 6 bases from J, with 6 bases between. Germline V gene sequence: CDR1 LNHNV, CDR2 YYDKDF (reference sequence). The DNA of the CDR3 is TGTGCCACCAGCAGAGATCACTCCAATGAGCAGTTCTTC. Residues: CATSRDHSNEQFF.

The J gene is TRBJ2-7, the V gene TRBV25-1; the D gene is possibly TRBD1 (6 bases). From germline, CDR1 is MGHDK and CDR2 SYGVNS. The CDR3 has 13 amino acids. The germline V and J ends were trimmed by 5 bases and 3 bases, with 11 bases remaining between them. CDR3 protein: CASSTIRGYEQYF. CDR3 DNA: TGTGCCAGCAGTACCATCAGGGGCTACGAGCAGTACTTC.

CDR3 sequence reads: CASTGQGGTGELFF. The CDR3 DNA reads TGTGCCAGCACCGGACAGGGAGGGACCGGGGAGCTGTTTTTT. V and J are TRBV6-6 and TRBJ2-2, with D perhaps matching TRBD1 (8 bases). CDR3 length equals 14 residues. Germline CDR1 reads MNHNY; CDR2 reads SVGAGI (reference sequence). Trimming shortened V by 7 bases and J by 5 bases, and 14 bases separated the two germline ends.

CDR3 region: CASSRVGRGNSPLHF. In DNA, the CDR3 is TGTGCCAGCTCCCGAGTGGGCAGGGGTAATTCACCCCTCCACTTT. The genes are TRBV18 and TRBJ1-6; perhaps TRBD1 as D (6 bases). Germline V gene data show CDR1 as KGHSH and CDR2 as LQKENI. V was pared by 6 bases and J by 6 bases, with 15 bases between. CDR3 size: 15 residues.

The V gene is TRBV15, the J gene TRBJ1-2; D remains unclear. Germline V CDR1 and CDR2: LNHNV, YYDKDF (reference sequence). This CDR3 is built from 14 residues. With 0 bases removed from V and 8 bases from J, the gap between germline ends came to 13 bases. The CDR3 is CATSRDQTGSGYTF. CDR3 bases: TGTGCCACCAGCAGAGATCAGACGGGAAGCGGCTACACCTTC.

The chain carries TRBV4-1 and TRBJ2-5; 10 nucleotides match TRBD2. The CDR3 runs to 20 residues. V shed 1 base, J shed 2 bases, and the junction held 16 bases outside the gene matches. Germline CDR1 and CDR2: MGHRA and YSYEKL. The CDR3 reads CASSQAPVGAGGGTQETQYF. CDR3 DNA sequence: TGCGCCAGCAGCCAAGCCCCCGTGGGAGCGGGAGGGGGTACTCAAGAGACCCAGTACTTC.

V and J are TRBV11-2 and TRBJ2-7, with D possibly matching TRBD2 (5 bases). This CDR3 has 15 amino acids. Germline lookup yields CDR1 SGHAT and CDR2 FQNNGV. V lost 1 base and J 0 bases, leaving 10 bases between the germline ends. Here the CDR3 DNA reads TGTGCCAGCAGCTTAGTTTCCGGGGACTCCTACGAGCAGTACTTC. Translating it yields CASSLVSGDSYEQYF. The whole variable domain, remainder taken from reference TRBV11-2 and TRBJ2-7, is EAGVAQSPRYKIIEKRQSVAFWCNPISGHATLYWYQQILGQGPKLLIQFQNNGVVDDSQLPKDRFSAERLKGVDSTLKIQPAKLEDSAVYLCASSLVSGDSYEQYFGPGTRLTVT.

The genes are TRBV28 and TRBJ1-3; no firm D call. Germline V gene data show CDR1 as MDHEN and CDR2 as SYDVKM. The V gene lost 5 bases and the J gene lost 4 bases, with 9 bases spanning the gap. CDR3 length: 13 residues. The CDR3 is CASSPGMGNTIYF. The CDR3 nucleotides read TGTGCCAGCAGTCCCGGGATGGGAAACACCATATATTTT.

The genes are TRBV7-3 and TRBJ2-2, with TRBD2 matching 11 bases. After removal of 6 bases from V and 3 bases from J, the junction contained 12 bases not matched to a gene. The germline gives CDR1 SGHTA, CDR2 FQGTGA. The CDR3 consists of 18 residues. The CDR3 DNA reads as TGTGCCAGCAGTCTTAGGTTAGCGGGAGGGCCGTACACCGGGGAGCTGTTTTTT. Its protein product is CASSLRLAGGPYTGELFF.

The rearrangement links TRBV29-1 to TRBJ2-1; possible D gene TRBD1, 6 bases. In germline, CDR1 is SQVTM, CDR2 ANQGSEA. The length of the CDR3 is 19 residues. V was shortened by 0 bases and J by 8 bases, with 29 bases between the two germline ends. The CDR3 reads CSVEEIITGSGFLPDEQFF. Here the CDR3 DNA reads TGCAGCGTTGAAGAAATAATAACAGGGAGTGGGTTTCTGCCCGATGAGCAGTTCTTC.

The chain uses TRBV18 and TRBJ2-7; D might be TRBD2 (6 bases). V dropped 3 bases and J dropped 0 bases, with 15 bases sitting between them. This CDR3 comprises 16 residues. In germline, CDR1 is KGHSH, CDR2 LQKENI. The CDR3 protein is CASSPPGRTSSYEQYF. The CDR3, as DNA: TGTGCCAGCTCACCTCCCGGGAGAACAAGCTCCTACGAGCAGTACTTC.

The CDR3 nucleotides read TGTGCCTGGACGGACCAGAGGGCCGGGGAGCTGTTTTTT. Protein: CAWTDQRAGELFF. The V call is TRBV30, the J call TRBJ2-2; possible D gene TRBD2, 5 bases. The V gene lost 4 bases and the J gene lost 6 bases, with 12 bases spanning the gap. This CDR3 has 13 amino acids. Germline assignment: CDR1 GTSNPN and CDR2 SVGIG (reference sequence).

V is TRBV6-6 and J is TRBJ1-1; possibly TRBD1 for D (6 bases). Trimming shortened V by 6 bases and J by 6 bases, and 23 bases separated the two germline ends. The CDR3 consists of 16 residues. Germline CDR1 reads MNHNY; CDR2 reads SVGAGI (reference sequence). CDR3 loop: CASRPGPRGRVAEAFF. The CDR3 DNA reads as TGTGCCAGCAGACCCGGGCCCAGGGGCCGGGTCGCTGAAGCTTTCTTT.